Shown below are 27 T cell receptor beta chains from a single sample sequenced in a study of CD8 T cells in ankylosing spondylitis. Findings of the study overall: It appeared that ankylosing spondylitis blood was characterized by a TCR beta motif of several highly homologous variants.

Their recognized antigens are unknown. TCRdb ran MiXCR on the 5' RACE reads and lists one entry per CDR3 protein. Of approximately 540,000 distinct CDR3 sequences in the sample, 12% are singletons; the top ten hold under 7.5%. Material: blood, either unsorted or a sorted T cell fraction (not recorded which). These receptor sequences come from a male donor with ankylosing spondylitis.

This clonotype was seen more than once but under ten times. CDR3 amino acids: CATSVPSGRQDTQYF. In DNA, the CDR3 is TGTGCCACCAGTGTGCCTAGCGGGAGACAAGATACGCAGTATTTT. This sequence joins TRBV24-1 and TRBJ2-3; 10 nucleotides align to TRBD2. Losses at the gene ends were 5 bases for V and 5 bases for J; bases not matched to a gene: 6. The germline CDR1 and CDR2 sequences are KGHDR and SFDVKD. The CDR3 totals 15 residues.

This clonotype was counted many times. The junction differs from germline at one of its ends, possibly a read error. The CDR3 here is CASREDRVQETQYF. DNA of the CDR3: TGTGCCAGCAGGGAAGACAGAGTCCAAGAGACCCAGTACTTC. The chain combines TRBV6-1 with TRBJ2-5; D is perhaps TRBD1 (5 bases). The germline V gene encodes CDR1 MNHNS and CDR2 SASEGT. CDR3 size: 14 residues.

This clonotype came up many times. J is TRBJ1-1 and V is TRBV5-1; 10 bases agree with TRBD1. Germline V gives CDR1 SGHRS, CDR2 YFSETQ. The J segment lost 3 bases and the V segment lost 4 bases, leaving 6 bases of the junction unmatched. The CDR3 contains 15 residues. The CDR3 DNA is TGCGCCAGCAGCAAGACAGGGGGCAAGGACACTGAAGCTTTCTTT. Translation gives CASSKTGGKDTEAFF.

This clonotype occurred a few times. The V call is TRBV4-1, the J call TRBJ1-2; D remains ambiguous. V lost 0 bases and J 4 bases, leaving 9 bases between the germline ends. In germline, CDR1 is MGHRA, CDR2 YSYEKL. The CDR3 length is 14 residues. CDR3 in DNA: TGCGCCAGCAGCCAAGATCCCTCCATCTATGGCTACACCTTC. Its protein product is CASSQDPSIYGYTF.

This clonotype was counted only a few times. The rearrangement uses TRBV5-1 and TRBJ1-2, with 9 bases matching TRBD1. From germline, CDR1 is SGHRS and CDR2 YFSETQ. V gave up 2 bases and J gave up 1 base; unmatched junction bases: 3. This CDR3 spans 15 amino acids. The CDR3 reads CASSLQGASNYGYTF. The CDR3 region has the DNA TGCGCCAGCAGCTTACAGGGGGCGAGTAACTATGGCTACACCTTC.

This clonotype was picked up a small number of times. The V call is TRBV7-2, the J call TRBJ1-5; 7 bases line up with TRBD1. V lost 1 base and J lost 2; bases outside the gene matches: 5. The CDR3 has 16 amino acids. The V gene's germline CDR1 is SGHTA and CDR2 FQGNSA. CDR3: CASSLVGRGGNQPQHF. CDR3 bases: TGTGCCAGCAGCTTAGTAGGCAGGGGGGGCAATCAGCCCCAGCATTTT.

This rearrangement joins TRBV15 to TRBJ2-5, with a possible D match to TRBD2 (5 bases). Trimming left V 5 bases short and J 7 bases short, with 11 bases between. There are 12 residues in the CDR3. The germline V gene encodes CDR1 LNHNV and CDR2 YYDKDF (reference sequence). CDR3 sequence: CATSGHEGTQYF. In DNA form, the CDR3 reads TGTGCCACCAGCGGTCACGAGGGGACCCAGTACTTC.

The rearrangement links TRBV7-9 to TRBJ2-1; 7 bases agree with TRBD1. The V segment lost 5 bases and the J segment 8 bases; nucleotides outside the gene matches: 12. This CDR3 contains 15 residues. Germline V gene lookup returns CDR1 SEHNR and CDR2 FQNEAQ (reference sequence). CDR3 sequence: CASSPGTEENYEQFF. The CDR3 nucleotides are TGTGCCAGCAGCCCCGGGACAGAAGAGAACTATGAGCAGTTCTTC.

This chain connects TRBV7-9 to TRBJ1-2; D ambiguous. Germline lookup yields CDR1 SEHNR and CDR2 FQNEAQ (reference sequence). The CDR3 contains 13 residues. Trimming left V 6 bases short and J 1 base short, with 9 bases between. The CDR3 sequence is CASSSEFNYGYTF. The CDR3 DNA reads TGTGCCAGCAGTTCAGAGTTTAACTATGGCTACACCTTC.

The rearrangement links TRBV29-1 to TRBJ2-1; 12 nucleotides align to TRBD2. Looked up from germline, CDR1 is SQVTM and CDR2 is ANQGSEA. V trimming: 1 base; J trimming: 10 bases; junction bases outside the gene matches: 11. The CDR3 has 16 residues. CDR3: CSVEAGLTSGSLEQFF. The CDR3 DNA sequence: TGCAGCGTTGAAGCGGGGCTGACTAGCGGGAGTCTAGAGCAGTTCTTC.

This clonotype was found a few times. This chain uses TRBV5-1 with TRBJ1-2; D may be TRBD1 (5 bases). CDR1 is SGHRS, CDR2 YFSETQ, per germline. CDR3 length: 15 amino acids. V was pared by 2 bases and J by 2 bases, with 13 bases between. In nucleotides, the CDR3 is TGCGCCAGCAGCTTAGGGAGGGGAGGAAACTATGGCTACACCTTC. Translated: CASSLGRGGNYGYTF.

A few counts support this clonotype. This chain joins TRBV5-1 and TRBJ2-1; 8 nucleotides agree with TRBD2. Germline values: CDR1 SGHRS, CDR2 YFSETQ. V lost 2 bases to trimming and J lost 8 bases; unmatched junction nucleotides: 18. There are 18 residues in the CDR3. CDR3 in amino acids: CASSFHSGASSRRDEQFF. CDR3 DNA: TGCGCCAGCAGCTTCCATAGCGGGGCCTCCAGTCGGCGCGATGAGCAGTTCTTC.

The gene calls are TRBV20-1 and TRBJ1-5; D is ambiguous. The CDR3 sequence is 15 residues long. The V gene's germline CDR1 is DFQATT and CDR2 SNEGSKA (reference sequence). Trimming removed 2 bases at V and 9 bases at J, with 20 bases between. CDR3 protein: CSARRVGSGPGPQHF. In DNA form, the CDR3 reads TGCAGTGCTAGAAGAGTTGGGAGTGGACCGGGGCCCCAGCATTTT.

This clonotype occurred a few times. The chain joins TRBV5-1 to TRBJ2-3; the match to TRBD1 covers 9 bases. This CDR3 is built from 14 residues. Germline CDR1 is SGHRS and CDR2 is YFSETQ. The V segment lost 4 bases and the J segment 4 bases; nucleotides outside the gene matches: 4. The CDR3 here is CASSRTGDADTQYF. CDR3 in DNA: TGCGCCAGCAGCCGGACAGGGGATGCAGATACGCAGTATTTT.

This clonotype was detected a few times. The chain combines TRBV21-1 with TRBJ2-7; the table's D call TRBD1 went unverified against the DNA. TRBV21-1 is classified as a pseudogene. The length of the CDR3 is 16 residues. The CDR3 coding sequence is TGTGCCAGCAGCAAAGTTCCCCGGGAGAGAGACTACGAGCAGTACTTC. Its translation is CASSKVPRERDYEQYF.

In its sample, this clonotype was seen a few times. The chain recombines TRBV4-1 with TRBJ1-6; D is ambiguous. Trimming stripped 0 bases from V and 10 bases from J, with 16 bases between. Germline V lookup: CDR1 MGHRA, CDR2 YSYEKL. This CDR3 spans 16 amino acids. For the CDR3, the DNA is TGCGCCAGCAGCCAAGATGGTTTGGAGGTGGGGTCACCCCTCCACTTT. Its protein product is CASSQDGLEVGSPLHF.

The chain combines TRBV7-2 with TRBJ2-7; TRBD1 agrees at 7 bases. This CDR3 is 13 amino acids long. Germline CDR1 is SGHTA and CDR2 is FQGNSA. V gave up 3 bases and J gave up 4 bases; unmatched junction bases: 3. The CDR3, as DNA: TGTGCCAGCAGCTTTTACAGGGGTTACGAGCAGTACGTC. It is translated as CASSFYRGYEQYV.

The table lists this clonotype with many counts. The rearrangement links TRBV7-8 to TRBJ1-1; D remains ambiguous. V lost 2 bases and J lost 0, with 10 bases in between. The CDR3 is made up of 15 amino acids. CDR1 and CDR2 from the germline V gene are SGHVS and FQNEAQ. In DNA form, the CDR3 reads TGTGCCAGCAGCTTAAAACGGCAAATGAACACTGAAGCTTTCTTT. Protein product: CASSLKRQMNTEAFF.

Only a few counts were recorded for this clonotype. The chain uses TRBV29-1 and TRBJ2-7; D is unclear. Germline V gene lookup returns CDR1 SQVTM and CDR2 ANQGSEA. V gave up 8 bases and J gave up 4 bases, with 21 bases separating them. CDR3 length equals 14 residues. The CDR3 loop is CSSSVVWGCYEQYV. In DNA form, the CDR3 reads TGCAGCTCTTCCGTCGTCTGGGGATGTTACGAGCAGTACGTC.

The rearrangement links TRBV7-9 to TRBJ2-4; a possible D gene is TRBD2 (6 bases). The germline V gene has CDR1 SEHNR and CDR2 FQNEAQ (reference sequence). Trimming took off 4 bases at V and 0 bases at J, with 16 bases between the two ends. The CDR3 covers 17 residues. The CDR3 nucleotides are TGTGCCAGCAGCTGGGACCTTCACGGGAGAGCCAAAAACATTCAGTACTTC. Translated, it gives CASSWDLHGRAKNIQYF.

This clonotype was seen many times. This sequence joins TRBV12-3 or TRBV12-4 and TRBJ2-1; TRBD2 might be the D (5 bases). V was pared by 7 bases and J by 0 bases, with 13 bases between. The CDR3 contains 15 residues. The CDR3 region has the DNA TGTGCCAGCAATGAGGGAGCTAGCTCCTACAATGAGCAGTTCTTC. The encoded protein is CASNEGASSYNEQFF.

This clonotype was counted only a few times. The J gene is TRBJ2-2, the V gene TRBV29-1; D gene ambiguous. The CDR3 covers 12 residues. The germline V and J ends were trimmed by 0 bases and 8 bases, with 7 bases remaining between them. From germline, CDR1 is SQVTM and CDR2 ANQGSEA. CDR3 protein: CSVEEATGELFF. The CDR3 nucleotides are TGCAGCGTTGAAGAGGCAACTGGGGAGCTGTTTTTT.

V is TRBV12-3 or TRBV12-4 and J is TRBJ1-2; the D gene is possibly TRBD1 (5 bases). This CDR3 contains 12 residues. V lost 5 bases and J lost 4, with 8 bases in between. CDR3 residues: CASSVQGYGYTF. The CDR3 region has the DNA TGTGCCAGCAGTGTGCAGGGCTATGGCTACACCTTC.

V is TRBV20-1 and J is TRBJ2-7, with a weak D call TRBD1 (6 bases). The germline V and J ends were trimmed by 7 bases and 5 bases, with 18 bases remaining between them. CDR3 length equals 13 residues. CDR1 and CDR2 (germline): DFQATT, SNEGSKA (reference sequence). In DNA form, the CDR3 reads TGCAGTGTTCTTCGGACAGAGGGCCACGAGCAGTACTTC. This gives the protein CSVLRTEGHEQYF.

The chain has TRBV5-1 and TRBJ2-3, with D unresolved. V dropped 0 bases and J dropped 0 bases, with 8 bases sitting between them. CDR3 length: 15 residues. Germline V CDR1 and CDR2: SGHRS, YFSETQ. This chain's CDR3 is CASSLATASTDTQYF. CDR3 sequence (DNA): TGCGCCAGCAGCTTGGCCACTGCTAGCACAGATACGCAGTATTTT. Full variable domain (remainder filled in from reference TRBV5-1 and TRBJ2-3): KAGVTQTPRYLIKTRGQQVTLSCSPISGHRSVSWYQQTPGQGLQFLFEYFSETQRNKGNFPGRFSGRQFSNSRSEMNVSTLELGDSALYLCASSLATASTDTQYFGPGTRLTVL.

V is TRBV20-1 and J is TRBJ2-3; 13 nucleotides match TRBD2. V lost 7 bases, J lost 6 bases, and 10 bases stayed unmatched. CDR3 length equals 15 residues. CDR1 is DFQATT and CDR2 is SNEGSKA in the germline V gene (reference sequence). CDR3 protein: CSVGRTSGSRDTQYF. Here the CDR3 DNA reads TGCAGTGTCGGACGGACTAGCGGGAGTCGGGATACGCAGTATTTT.

This clonotype came up many times. The gene calls are TRBV12-3 or TRBV12-4 and TRBJ1-2; tentative D call: TRBD1 (5 bases). CDR3 size: 15 residues. Deletions cut 6 bases from V and 1 base from J, with 15 bases between. The CDR3 bases are TGTGCCAGCAGCCCTCTGGCAGGGAATAACTATGGCTACACCTTC. This gives the protein CASSPLAGNNYGYTF.